The 26 T cell receptor beta chains in this list originate from one sample, sequenced in a study of blood T cell repertoires in COVID-19. TCRdb's copy holds only in-frame clones and misses some; the assay was immunoSEQ multiplex PCR. The repertoire holds a few hundred thousand clones, more than 65% seen once, with around 3.5% in the top ten. Sequenced input: PBMCs or T cells enriched from blood (not recorded which). The receptors were gathered from a man in his fifties who had recovered from COVID-19.

V usage is TRBV28 and J usage is TRBJ2-2; 9 bases agree with TRBD2. This CDR3 region has 17 residues. Trimming cost V 6 bases and J 2 bases; bases outside gene matches: 10. Germline loops: CDR1 MDHEN, CDR2 SYDVKM. The CDR3 loop is CASRTHQTSGNTGELFF. The CDR3 DNA is TGTGCCAGCAGGACGCACCAGACTAGCGGCAACACCGGGGAGCTGTTTTTT.

V and J are TRBV4-1 and TRBJ2-7, with 8 bases aligning to TRBD2. Germline V CDR1 and CDR2: MGHRA, YSYEKL. The junction had 13 bases not matched to a gene; V was cut back by 0 bases and J by 0 bases. This CDR3 contains 19 residues. The chain's CDR3 is CASSQDLRTSLLSSYEQYF. DNA of the CDR3: TGCGCCAGCAGCCAAGATTTGAGGACTAGCTTACTAAGCTCCTACGAGCAGTACTTC.

V usage is TRBV3-1 (or the pseudogene TRBV3-2) and J usage is TRBJ2-7, with D possibly being TRBD2 (5 bases). The CDR3 has 12 residues. Germline assignment: CDR1 LGHDT and CDR2 YNNKEL (reference sequence). The germline V and J ends were trimmed by 5 bases and 3 bases, with 8 bases remaining between them. CDR3 in amino acids: CASSNRDYEQYF. For the CDR3, the DNA is TGTGCCAGCAGCAACCGGGACTACGAGCAGTACTTC.

The rearrangement uses TRBV7-9 and TRBJ2-6; the D gene is possibly TRBD2 (6 bases). Germline lookup yields CDR1 SEHNR and CDR2 FQNEAQ (reference sequence). Trimming shortened V by 6 bases and J by 4 bases, and 19 bases separated the two germline ends. The CDR3 length is 17 residues. The CDR3, as DNA: TGTGCCAGCAGATCTTCGGGGGTGAGTTCCGGGGCCAACGTCCTGACTTTC. Residues: CASRSSGVSSGANVLTF.

The table lists this clone with a few counts. The V and J genes are TRBV15 and TRBJ1-2; 9 nucleotides match TRBD1. Germline V gene sequence: CDR1 LNHNV, CDR2 YYDKDF (reference sequence). The CDR3 is 15 amino acids. The junction had 7 bases not matched to a gene; V was cut back by 6 bases and J by 2 bases. For the CDR3, the DNA is TGTGCCACCAGACCGCCCGGGACAGGGAACTATGGCTACACCTTC. It encodes CATRPPGTGNYGYTF. The full variable domain, in which reference TRBV15 and TRBJ1-2 provide the parts outside the CDR3, is DAMVIQNPRYQVTQFGKPVTLSCSQTLNHNVMYWYQQKSSQAPKLLFHYYDKDFNNEADTPDNFQSRRPNTSFCFLDIRSPGLGDTAMYLCATRPPGTGNYGYTFGSGTRLTVV.

DNA for the CDR3: TGTGCCAGCAGGCGGGGGGCTAACACCGGGGAGCTGTTTTTT. It encodes CASRRGANTGELFF. The chain is built from TRBV6-4 and TRBJ2-2; 8 bases map to TRBD2. Germline CDR1 and CDR2: MRHNA and SNTAGT. J was trimmed by 2 bases and V by 6 bases; bases with no gene match: 2. CDR3 length: 14 amino acids.

The V and J genes are TRBV4-1 and TRBJ1-5; D perhaps matches TRBD1 (5 bases). The germline V gene encodes CDR1 MGHRA and CDR2 YSYEKL. The ends were cut back, 5 bases at V and 4 bases at J, with 15 bases in the middle. The CDR3 extends over 15 amino acids. The CDR3, as DNA: TGCGCCAGCAGCGGCGAAGACAGACAGAATCAGCCCCAGCATTTT. Its translation is CASSGEDRQNQPQHF.

The rearrangement joins TRBV11-2 to TRBJ2-2; the D is unclear. Germline V gives CDR1 SGHAT, CDR2 FQNNGV. V lost 1 base and J 7 bases, leaving 16 bases between the germline ends. The length of the CDR3 is 16 residues. In nucleotides, the CDR3 is TGTGCCAGCAGCTTAGCTGGTTGGCCACCTGGCGGGGAGCTGTTTTTT. Its translation is CASSLAGWPPGGELFF.

This clone was counted once. The chain combines TRBV28 with TRBJ2-5; no firm D call. Germline CDR1 reads MDHEN; CDR2 reads SYDVKM. Trimming stripped 4 bases from V and 7 bases from J, with 10 bases between. This CDR3 is built from 12 residues. The CDR3 loop is CASSSTRVTQYF. In DNA, the CDR3 is TGTGCCAGCAGTTCAACACGGGTGACCCAGTACTTC.

V usage is TRBV18 and J usage is TRBJ2-7, with unresolved D. Trimming removed 3 bases from V and 1 base from J, with 10 bases in between. The germline CDR1 and CDR2 sequences are KGHSH and LQKENI. The CDR3 runs to 14 residues. CDR3 bases: TGTGCCAGCTCACCCCCCCTACTTTCCTACGAGCAGTACTTC. It encodes CASSPPLLSYEQYF.

The CDR3 bases are TGTGCCAGCAGCATATACAGGGGTTCACCCCTCCACTTT. It translates to CASSIYRGSPLHF. The chain combines TRBV7-2 with TRBJ1-6, with 7 bases that match TRBD1. This CDR3 region has 13 residues. Trimming at V came to 5 bases and at J to 9 bases, leaving 4 bases not matched to a gene. Germline lookup yields CDR1 SGHTA and CDR2 FQGNSA.

This rearrangement joins TRBV5-1 to TRBJ2-7, with 8 bases lining up with TRBD2. Germline V gives CDR1 SGHRS, CDR2 YFSETQ. Unmatched junction bases numbered 1, after V lost 1 base and J lost 4 bases. The CDR3 sequence is 13 residues long. CDR3 loop: CASSLTSGYEQYF. Here the CDR3 DNA reads TGCGCCAGCAGCTTGACTAGCGGTTACGAGCAGTACTTC.

The CDR3 DNA follows: TGTGCCAGCAGCTTAGGAGGGACTAGCGGGATACTGGGGGAGCAGTTCTTC. Protein: CASSLGGTSGILGEQFF. The chain joins TRBV7-2 to TRBJ2-1; 13 nucleotides agree with TRBD2. Trimming removed 1 base from V and 10 bases from J; junction bases left unmatched: 10. The germline gives CDR1 SGHTA, CDR2 FQGNSA. CDR3 length: 17 amino acids.

This chain joins TRBV4-2 and TRBJ2-7, with 7 positions matching TRBD1. The V gene's germline CDR1 is LGHNA and CDR2 YNFKEQ. The ends lost 3 bases at V and 0 bases at J; junction bases unmatched: 5. The CDR3 contains 15 residues. CDR3 region: CASSQLTGSSYEQYF. The DNA of the CDR3 is TGTGCCAGCAGCCAGTTGACAGGGAGCTCCTACGAGCAGTACTTC.

The chain uses TRBV7-2 and TRBJ1-5, with D maybe TRBD1 (5 bases). The CDR3 contains 19 residues. V was clipped by 2 bases and J by 0 bases, with 20 bases between them. Germline V lookup: CDR1 SGHTA, CDR2 FQGNSA. DNA for the CDR3: TGTGCCAGCAGCTTAAGGGGTTGGAGGGGAGACAATAGCAATCAGCCCCAGCATTTT. Its translation is CASSLRGWRGDNSNQPQHF.

In this sample, this clone turned up many times. The V and J genes are TRBV5-8 and TRBJ2-4; a weak D match, TRBD2 (6 bases). Trimming removed 7 bases at V and 0 bases at J, with 14 bases between. The CDR3 is made up of 15 amino acids. The germline V gene has CDR1 SGHTS and CDR2 YDEGEE. DNA for the CDR3: TGTGCCAGCTTCGGGACTGGTCTAGCCAAAAACATTCAGTACTTC. Translating gives CASFGTGLAKNIQYF.

This rearrangement joins TRBV7-9 to TRBJ2-7, with 7 bases identical to TRBD2. With V trimmed by 7 bases and J by 6 bases, 15 bases remained unmatched. The CDR3 covers 15 residues. Germline V gene sequence: CDR1 SEHNR, CDR2 FQNEAQ (reference sequence). The DNA of the CDR3 is TGTGCCAGCATCCCCTCTAGCGGACTAAGCGGCGAGCAGTACTTC. Encoded protein: CASIPSSGLSGEQYF.

This clone was recorded once. V and J are TRBV7-6 and TRBJ2-3; 10 bases fit TRBD2. Losses at the gene ends were 3 bases for V and 0 bases for J; bases not matched to a gene: 3. This CDR3 is built from 16 residues. CDR1 SGHVS and CDR2 FNYEAQ come from the germline V gene. CDR3 bases: TGTGCCAGCAGCTTGAGCGGGGGGGGTAGCACAGATACGCAGTATTTT. Its protein product is CASSLSGGGSTDTQYF.

This chain connects TRBV5-1 to TRBJ2-1, with 10 bases that match TRBD1. V was clipped by 5 bases and J by 4 bases; unmatched bases: 3. The CDR3 length is 14 residues. Germline V CDR1 and CDR2: SGHRS, YFSETQ. The chain's CDR3 is CASSGTGEYNEQFF. DNA for the CDR3: TGCGCCAGCAGTGGGACAGGGGAGTACAATGAGCAGTTCTTC.

The V call is TRBV5-5, the J call TRBJ1-1; 9 bases are a match to TRBD1. V gave up 6 bases and J gave up 6 bases; unmatched junction bases: 9. Germline V lookup: CDR1 SGHKS, CDR2 YYEKEE (reference sequence). There are 14 residues in the CDR3. CDR3 in amino acids: CASNLGQGQSEAFF. The CDR3 bases are TGTGCCAGCAACCTGGGACAGGGACAATCTGAAGCTTTCTTT.

This clone was found once. This sequence joins TRBV7-9 and TRBJ1-2; tentative D call: TRBD1 (6 bases). From germline, CDR1 is SEHNR and CDR2 FQNEAQ (reference sequence). The CDR3 runs to 14 residues. V lost 0 bases and J 3 bases, leaving 8 bases between the germline ends. CDR3 in amino acids: CASSLAQGHYGYTF. The CDR3 bases are TGTGCCAGCAGCTTAGCGCAGGGGCACTATGGCTACACCTTC. Drawing the rest from reference TRBV7-9 and TRBJ1-2, the complete variable domain is DTGVSQNPRHKITKRGQNVTFRCDPISEHNRLYWYRQTLGQGPEFLTYFQNEAQLEKSRLLSDRFSAERPKGSFSTLEIQRTEQGDSAMYLCASSLAQGHYGYTFGSGTRLTVV.

V usage is TRBV2 and J usage is TRBJ2-3; 9 bases fit TRBD2. J was trimmed by 3 bases and V by 0 bases; bases with no gene match: 1. CDR1 and CDR2 (germline): SNHLY, FYNNEI. The CDR3 is 15 amino acids. CDR3 residues: CASSEALAGTDTQYF. CDR3 DNA: TGTGCCAGCAGTGAAGCGCTAGCGGGAACAGATACGCAGTATTTT.

The chain recombines TRBV6-8 with TRBJ2-1; 11 bases fit TRBD2. V lost 6 bases to trimming and J lost 3 bases; unmatched junction nucleotides: 4. Looked up from germline, CDR1 is MNHGY and CDR2 is SAAAGT. This CDR3 is 15 amino acids long. The chain's CDR3 is CASRELAGVYNEQFF. The DNA of the CDR3 is TGTGCCAGCAGGGAACTAGCGGGGGTCTACAATGAGCAGTTCTTC.

The chain is built from TRBV29-1 and TRBJ2-4; 8 positions agree with TRBD1. Germline lookup yields CDR1 SQVTM and CDR2 ANQGSEA. V lost 8 bases, J lost 0 bases, and 9 bases stayed unmatched. This CDR3 is 15 amino acids long. This CDR3 reads CSCRGGQGAKNIQYF. CDR3 nucleotide sequence: TGCAGCTGCCGCGGCGGACAGGGAGCCAAAAACATTCAGTACTTC.

V gene TRBV2 combines with J gene TRBJ2-1; maybe TRBD2 (5 bases). Trimming shortened V by 8 bases and J by 8 bases, and 19 bases separated the two germline ends. Germline V gene sequence: CDR1 SNHLY, CDR2 FYNNEI. This CDR3 has 14 amino acids. The CDR3 reads CASFELLEGYEQFF. The CDR3 DNA follows: TGTGCCAGCTTCGAGTTACTAGAAGGTTATGAGCAGTTCTTC.

The J gene is TRBJ2-7, the V gene TRBV11-3; 7 nucleotides line up with TRBD2. Germline lookup yields CDR1 SGHNT and CDR2 YENEEA. The V gene end was trimmed by 0 bases and the J gene end by 5 bases; junction bases not matched to a gene: 7. The length of the CDR3 is 15 residues. The CDR3 coding sequence is TGTGCCAGCAGCTTAGAGGGGCGGGAGTACCACGAGCAGTACTTC. Encoded protein: CASSLEGREYHEQYF.